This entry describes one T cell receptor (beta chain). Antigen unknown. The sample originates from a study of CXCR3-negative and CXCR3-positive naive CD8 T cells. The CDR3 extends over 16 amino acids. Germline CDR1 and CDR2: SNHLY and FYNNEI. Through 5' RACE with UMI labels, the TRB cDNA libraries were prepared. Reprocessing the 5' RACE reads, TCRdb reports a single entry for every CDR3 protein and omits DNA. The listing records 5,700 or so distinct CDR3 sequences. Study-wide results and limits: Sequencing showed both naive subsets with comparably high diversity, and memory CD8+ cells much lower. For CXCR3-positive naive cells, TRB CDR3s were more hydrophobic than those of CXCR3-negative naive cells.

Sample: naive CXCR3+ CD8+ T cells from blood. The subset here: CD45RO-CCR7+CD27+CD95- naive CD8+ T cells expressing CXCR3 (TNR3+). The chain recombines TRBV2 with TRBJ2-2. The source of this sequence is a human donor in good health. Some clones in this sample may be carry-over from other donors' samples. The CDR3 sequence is CASSGGLPSYTGELFF.